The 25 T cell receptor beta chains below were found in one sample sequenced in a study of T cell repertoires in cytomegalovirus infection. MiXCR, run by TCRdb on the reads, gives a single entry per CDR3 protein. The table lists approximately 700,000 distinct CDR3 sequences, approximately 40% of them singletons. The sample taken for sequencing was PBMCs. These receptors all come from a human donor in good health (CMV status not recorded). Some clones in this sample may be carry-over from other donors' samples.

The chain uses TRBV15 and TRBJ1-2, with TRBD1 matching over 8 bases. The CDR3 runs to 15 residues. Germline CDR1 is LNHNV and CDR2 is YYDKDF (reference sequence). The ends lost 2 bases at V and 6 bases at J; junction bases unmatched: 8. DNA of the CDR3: TGTGCCACCAGCAGACCTCCGGGACAGGCACATGGCTACACCTTC. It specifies CATSRPPGQAHGYTF. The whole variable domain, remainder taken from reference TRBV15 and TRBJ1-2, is DAMVIQNPRYQVTQFGKPVTLSCSQTLNHNVMYWYQQKSSQAPKLLFHYYDKDFNNEADTPDNFQSRRPNTSFCFLDIRSPGLGDTAMYLCATSRPPGQAHGYTFGSGTRLTVV.

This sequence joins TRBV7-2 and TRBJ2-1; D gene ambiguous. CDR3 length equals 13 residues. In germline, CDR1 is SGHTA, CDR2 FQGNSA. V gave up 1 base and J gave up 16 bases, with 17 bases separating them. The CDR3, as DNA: TGTGCCAGCAGCTTAGTCTCTTCCAATGAGCGTTTCTTC. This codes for CASSLVSSNERFF. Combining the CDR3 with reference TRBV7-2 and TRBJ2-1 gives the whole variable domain GAGVSQSPSNKVTEKGKDVELRCDPISGHTALYWYRQSLGQGLEFLIYFQGNSAPDKSGLPSDRFSAERTGGSVSTLTIQRTQQEDSAVYLCASSLVSSNERFFGPGTRLTVL.

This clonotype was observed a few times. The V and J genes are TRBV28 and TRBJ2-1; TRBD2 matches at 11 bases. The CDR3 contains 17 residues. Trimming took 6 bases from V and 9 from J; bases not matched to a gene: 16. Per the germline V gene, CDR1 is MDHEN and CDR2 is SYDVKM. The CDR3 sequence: CASSPPQLAGVSGEQFF. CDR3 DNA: TGTGCCAGCAGCCCTCCCCAACTAGCGGGAGTAAGTGGTGAGCAGTTCTTC.

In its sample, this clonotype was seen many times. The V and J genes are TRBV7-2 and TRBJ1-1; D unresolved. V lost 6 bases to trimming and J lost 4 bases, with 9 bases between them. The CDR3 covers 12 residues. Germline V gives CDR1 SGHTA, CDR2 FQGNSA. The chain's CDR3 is CASSLRATEAFF. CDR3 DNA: TGTGCCAGCAGTCTTAGAGCCACTGAAGCTTTCTTT.

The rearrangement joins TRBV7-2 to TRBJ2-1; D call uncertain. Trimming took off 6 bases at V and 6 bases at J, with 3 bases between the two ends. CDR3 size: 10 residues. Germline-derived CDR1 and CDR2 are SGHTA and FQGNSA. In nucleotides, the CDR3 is TGTGCCAGCAGGGTCAATGAGCAGTTCTTC. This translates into CASRVNEQFF.

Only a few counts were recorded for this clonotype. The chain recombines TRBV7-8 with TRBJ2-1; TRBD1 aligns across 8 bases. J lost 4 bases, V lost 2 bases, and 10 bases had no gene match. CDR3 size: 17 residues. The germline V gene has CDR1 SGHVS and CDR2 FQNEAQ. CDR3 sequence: CASSLRLGTGIYNEQFF. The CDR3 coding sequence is TGTGCCAGCAGCTTAAGGTTAGGGACAGGAATTTACAATGAGCAGTTCTTC. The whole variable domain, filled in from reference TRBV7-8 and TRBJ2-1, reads GAGVSQSPRYKVAKRGQDVALRCDPISGHVSLFWYQQALGQGPEFLTYFQNEAQLDKSGLPSDRFFAERPEGSVSTLKIQRTQQEDSAVYLCASSLRLGTGIYNEQFFGPGTRLTVL.

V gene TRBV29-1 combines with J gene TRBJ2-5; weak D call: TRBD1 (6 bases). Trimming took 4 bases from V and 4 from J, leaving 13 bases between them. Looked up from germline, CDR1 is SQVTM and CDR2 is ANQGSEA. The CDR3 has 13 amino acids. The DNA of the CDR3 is TGCAGCGTTGGAACAGGGCTGGGAGAGACCCAGTACTTC. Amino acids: CSVGTGLGETQYF.

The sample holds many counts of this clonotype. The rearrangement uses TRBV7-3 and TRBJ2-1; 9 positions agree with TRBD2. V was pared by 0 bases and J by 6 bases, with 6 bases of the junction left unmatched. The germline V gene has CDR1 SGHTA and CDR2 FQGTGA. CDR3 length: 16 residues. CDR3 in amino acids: CASSLTSGGFGNEQFF. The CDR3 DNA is TGTGCCAGCAGCTTAACTAGCGGGGGTTTCGGCAATGAGCAGTTCTTC.

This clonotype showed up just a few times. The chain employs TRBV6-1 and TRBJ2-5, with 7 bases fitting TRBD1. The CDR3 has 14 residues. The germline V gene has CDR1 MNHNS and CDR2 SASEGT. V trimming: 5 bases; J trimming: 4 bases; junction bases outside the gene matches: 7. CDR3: CASSYGWTGETQYF. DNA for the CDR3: TGTGCCAGCAGTTACGGCTGGACAGGAGAGACCCAGTACTTC.

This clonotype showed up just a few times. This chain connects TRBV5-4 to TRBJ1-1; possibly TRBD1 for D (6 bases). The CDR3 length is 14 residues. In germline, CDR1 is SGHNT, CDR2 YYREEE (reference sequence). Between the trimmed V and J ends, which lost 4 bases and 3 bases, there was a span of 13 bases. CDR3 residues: CASSADSDHTEAFF. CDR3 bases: TGTGCCAGCAGCGCGGACAGCGATCACACTGAAGCTTTCTTT.

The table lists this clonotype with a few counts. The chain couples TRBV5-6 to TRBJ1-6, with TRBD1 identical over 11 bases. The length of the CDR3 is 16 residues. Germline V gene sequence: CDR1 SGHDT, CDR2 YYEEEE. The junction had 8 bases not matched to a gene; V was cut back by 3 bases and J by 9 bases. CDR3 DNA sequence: TGTGCCAGCAGCTGGGGACCGGGACAGGGGGTTTCACCCCTCCACTTT. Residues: CASSWGPGQGVSPLHF.

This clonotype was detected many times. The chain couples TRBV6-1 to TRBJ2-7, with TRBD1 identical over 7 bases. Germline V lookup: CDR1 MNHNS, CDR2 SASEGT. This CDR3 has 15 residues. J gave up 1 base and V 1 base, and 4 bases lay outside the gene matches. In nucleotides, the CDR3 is TGTGCCAGCAGTGAAGAAGAGACAGGGTCCTACGAGCAGTACTTC. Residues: CASSEEETGSYEQYF.

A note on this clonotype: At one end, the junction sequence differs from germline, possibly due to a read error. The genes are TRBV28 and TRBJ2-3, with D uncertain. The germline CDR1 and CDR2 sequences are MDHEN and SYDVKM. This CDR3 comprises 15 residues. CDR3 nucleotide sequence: TGTGCCAGGAGTTCACCCCTTTCAGCCACAGATACGCAGTATTTT. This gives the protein CARSSPLSATDTQYF.

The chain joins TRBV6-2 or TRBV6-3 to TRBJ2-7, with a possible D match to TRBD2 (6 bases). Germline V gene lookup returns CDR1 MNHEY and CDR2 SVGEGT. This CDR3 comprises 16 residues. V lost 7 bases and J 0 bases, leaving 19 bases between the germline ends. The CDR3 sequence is CASNTRRGTSSYEQYF. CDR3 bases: TGTGCCAGCAACACTCGTCGGGGGACGAGCTCCTACGAGCAGTACTTC.

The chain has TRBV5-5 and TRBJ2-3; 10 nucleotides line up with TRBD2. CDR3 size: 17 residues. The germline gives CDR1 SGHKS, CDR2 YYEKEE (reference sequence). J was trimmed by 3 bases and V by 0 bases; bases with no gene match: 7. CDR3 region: CASSLVPRGLATDTQYF. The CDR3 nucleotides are TGTGCCAGCAGCTTGGTGCCTCGGGGACTAGCGACAGATACGCAGTATTTT.

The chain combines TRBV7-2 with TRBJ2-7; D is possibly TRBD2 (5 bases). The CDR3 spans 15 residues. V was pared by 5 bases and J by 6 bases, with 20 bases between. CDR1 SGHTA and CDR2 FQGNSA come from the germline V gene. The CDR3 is CASSLISGGHGEQYF. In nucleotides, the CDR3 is TGTGCCAGCAGCCTAATAAGCGGCGGTCACGGCGAGCAGTACTTC.

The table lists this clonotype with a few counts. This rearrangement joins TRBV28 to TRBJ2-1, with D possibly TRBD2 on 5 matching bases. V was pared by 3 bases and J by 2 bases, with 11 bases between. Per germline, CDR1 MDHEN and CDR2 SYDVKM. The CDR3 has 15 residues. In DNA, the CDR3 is TGTGCCAGCAGTTTCGTATCTAGCACCTACAATGAGCAGTTCTTC. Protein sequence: CASSFVSSTYNEQFF.

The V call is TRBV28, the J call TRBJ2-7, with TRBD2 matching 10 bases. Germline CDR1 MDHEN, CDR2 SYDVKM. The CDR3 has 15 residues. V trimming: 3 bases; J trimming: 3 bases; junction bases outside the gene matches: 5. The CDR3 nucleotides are TGTGCCAGCAGTTTCGTTGCTAGCGGGAGCTACGAGCAGTACTTC. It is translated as CASSFVASGSYEQYF.

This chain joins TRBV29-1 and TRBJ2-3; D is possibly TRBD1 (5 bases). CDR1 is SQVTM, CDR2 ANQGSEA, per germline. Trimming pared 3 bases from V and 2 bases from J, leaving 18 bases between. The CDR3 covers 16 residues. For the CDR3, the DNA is TGCAGCGTTGATGCCCGGGCCACTGGGGCCACAGATACGCAGTATTTT. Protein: CSVDARATGATDTQYF.

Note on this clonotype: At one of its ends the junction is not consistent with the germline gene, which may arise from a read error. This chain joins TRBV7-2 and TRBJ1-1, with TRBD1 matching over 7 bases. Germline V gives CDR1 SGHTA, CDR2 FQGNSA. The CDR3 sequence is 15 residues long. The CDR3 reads CASSSTGDSATEAFF. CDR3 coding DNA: TGTGCCAGCAGTTCTACGGGGGACAGTGCCACTGAAGCCTTCTTT. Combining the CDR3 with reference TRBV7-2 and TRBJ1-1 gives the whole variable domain GAGVSQSPSNKVTEKGKDVELRCDPISGHTALYWYRQSLGQGLEFLIYFQGNSAPDKSGLPSDRFSAERTGGSVSTLTIQRTQQEDSAVYLCASSSTGDSATEAFFGQGTRLTVV.

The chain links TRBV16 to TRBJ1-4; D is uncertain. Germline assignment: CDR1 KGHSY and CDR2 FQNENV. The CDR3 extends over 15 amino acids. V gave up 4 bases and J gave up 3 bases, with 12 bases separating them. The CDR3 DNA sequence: TGTGCCAGCAGCCTCTTACCAGATTCTAATGAAAAACTGTTTTTT. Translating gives CASSLLPDSNEKLFF.

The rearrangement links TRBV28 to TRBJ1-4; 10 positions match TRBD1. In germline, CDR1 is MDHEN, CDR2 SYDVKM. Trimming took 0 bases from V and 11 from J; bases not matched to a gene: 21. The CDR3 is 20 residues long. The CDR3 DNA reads TGTGCCAGCAGTTTATGGCCTGGGACAGGGGCCATGGAAATCCCAGGGAAACTGTTTTTT. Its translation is CASSLWPGTGAMEIPGKLFF.

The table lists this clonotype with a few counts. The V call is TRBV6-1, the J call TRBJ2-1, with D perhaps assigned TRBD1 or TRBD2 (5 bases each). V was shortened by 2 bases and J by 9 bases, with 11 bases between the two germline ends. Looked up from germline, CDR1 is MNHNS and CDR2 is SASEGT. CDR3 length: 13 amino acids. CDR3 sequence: CASSERGAGEQFF. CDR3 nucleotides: TGTGCCAGCAGTGAAAGAGGGGCCGGTGAGCAGTTCTTC.

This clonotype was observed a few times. CDR3 protein: CAVSDTRSYEQYF. The CDR3 DNA follows: TGTGCCGTTTCGGACACACGTTCCTACGAGCAGTACTTC. The chain employs TRBV28 and TRBJ2-7, with D possibly matching TRBD1 (5 bases). Germline V gene lookup returns CDR1 MDHEN and CDR2 SYDVKM. CDR3 length equals 13 residues. Trimming left V 11 bases short and J 1 base short, with 15 bases between.

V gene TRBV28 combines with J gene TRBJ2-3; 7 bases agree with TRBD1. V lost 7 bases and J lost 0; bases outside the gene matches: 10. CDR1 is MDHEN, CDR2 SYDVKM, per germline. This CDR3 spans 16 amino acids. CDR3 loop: CASNSPGTVSTDTQYF. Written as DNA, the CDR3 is TGTGCCAGCAACTCACCCGGGACAGTGAGCACAGATACGCAGTATTTT.